This T cell receptor (beta chain) was found in a study of blood T cell repertoires in COVID-19. Germline V gene sequence: CDR1 MNHNY, CDR2 SVGAGI (reference sequence). CDR3 size: 14 residues. V lost 8 bases, J lost 11 bases, and 22 bases lay in between. Libraries were prepared by immunoSEQ multiplex PCR; TCRdb keeps only in-frame clonotypes and omits some of them. The sample holds about 59,000 clones, 73% seen once. Input material: peripheral blood. The TCR was taken from a woman between 50 and 59 years old with active or convalescent COVID-19. V usage is TRBV6-6 and J usage is TRBJ1-5; D is possibly TRBD1 (5 bases). CDR3 DNA sequence: TGTGCCAGCGGAGGCGGGACCCTCCTTCTTTCCCAGCATTTT. It translates to CASGGGTLLLSQHF.